Included here is one T cell receptor beta chain sequence, with context. The antigen is not known. The data are from a study of Ad26.COV2.S vaccination and SARS-CoV-2 variants. Whole-study context: Participants got Ad26.COV2.S intramuscularly, once or twice 56 days apart.

Assay: immunoSEQ multiplex PCR; the TCRdb copy retains only in-frame clones and omits some. The profile shows 250,000 to 300,000 clones, 80% to 90% of them singletons. CDR1 is SGHTA and CDR2 is FQGNSA in the germline V gene. The CDR3 contains 14 residues. The trim removed 3 bases at V and 15 bases at J, leaving 5 bases unmatched. Overall study results and limits: Post-vaccination spike-specific CD8+ and CD4+ T cell responses reportedly had substantial breadth. Analyses that measured TCR breadth and depth may have underestimated total T cell responses.

Treatment given: roughly 18 received Ad26.COV2.S at low or high dose, single or two shots; about 5 received placebo; per-sample allocation not given. Repertoires come from day 63 after the first vaccine or placebo injection. At a Boston site, the person donating was an adult of 18-55 years. The sequence was collected from a person aged 18-60 years who received the Ad26.COV2.S COVID-19 vaccine or a placebo. The input for sequencing was peripheral blood, taken in a trial of Ad26.COV2.S vaccine versus placebo. V and J are TRBV7-2 and TRBJ2-1; 16 positions match TRBD2. The CDR3 reads CASSLGLAGGPAFF. In nucleotides, the CDR3 is TGTGCCAGCAGCTTGGGACTAGCGGGAGGGCCGGCGTTCTTC.